The next 19 T cell receptor beta chains were all read from a single sample in a study of cytomegalovirus exposure and HLA in healthy donors. Use of 60 Vbeta and 13 Jbeta primers characterized the PCR. Profiling relied on immunoSEQ multiplex PCR, and the TCRdb table lists in-frame clones only, not all of them. Of about 84,000 clones listed, 55% to 65% are singletons. Source material: PBMCs. The receptors stem from a middle-aged woman in good health and CMV-seropositive.

This clone was observed a handful of times. The chain recombines TRBV15 with TRBJ2-5; 7 bases line up with TRBD1. The germline gives CDR1 LNHNV, CDR2 YYDKDF (reference sequence). The CDR3 totals 14 residues. J lost 2 bases, V lost 4 bases, and 4 bases had no gene match. As DNA, the CDR3 is TGTGCCACCAGCATAGGACAGGAACAAGAGACCCAGTACTTC. Translating it yields CATSIGQEQETQYF.

The rearrangement links TRBV12-5 to TRBJ1-1; no definite D call. CDR1 and CDR2 from the germline V gene are LGHNT and FRNRAP. Trimming cost V 5 bases and J 1 base, with 5 bases left between them. The CDR3 spans 12 residues. The CDR3, as DNA: TGTGCTAGTGGTACAGCGAACACTGAAGCTTTCTTT. As protein: CASGTANTEAFF.

The chain employs TRBV18 and TRBJ1-3; D is uncertain. This CDR3 comprises 16 residues. V lost 0 bases and J lost 0, with 9 bases in between. CDR1 is KGHSH and CDR2 is LQKENI in the germline V gene. Here the CDR3 reads CASSPPPGTSGNTIYF. CDR3 nucleotides: TGTGCCAGCTCACCACCACCAGGAACCTCTGGAAACACCATATATTTT.

The chain recombines TRBV2 with TRBJ1-5; unclear D gene. V lost 6 bases, J lost 0 bases, and 3 bases lay in between. CDR1 is SNHLY and CDR2 is FYNNEI in the germline V gene. This CDR3 spans 12 amino acids. The CDR3 bases are TGTGCCAGCAGGTATAGCAATCAGCCCCAGCATTTT. The encoded protein is CASRYSNQPQHF.

CDR3 sequence (DNA): TGTGCCAGCAGCCGAAGGCAGGCAGGGGGCCGAGAGGGGGGCATTCAGCCCCAGCATTTT. It yields the protein CASSRRQAGGREGGIQPQHF. This chain connects TRBV7-6 to TRBJ1-5, with TRBD1 matching 8 bases. The V and J ends lost 5 bases and 6 bases, in that order; junction bases with no gene match: 24. Germline V gene data show CDR1 as SGHVS and CDR2 as FNYEAQ. This CDR3 is built from 20 residues.

V gene TRBV18 combines with J gene TRBJ1-1, with D perhaps TRBD1 (6 bases). The CDR3 covers 16 residues. Germline CDR1 reads KGHSH; CDR2 reads LQKENI. Trimming shortened V by 3 bases and J by 2 bases, and 16 bases separated the two germline ends. The CDR3 coding sequence is TGTGCCAGCTCACCGGCGGGGGGGGCAGATAACACTGAAGCTTTCTTT. Translating gives CASSPAGGADNTEAFF.

The rearrangement joins TRBV9 to TRBJ2-3; 9 nucleotides line up with TRBD2. Looked up from germline, CDR1 is SGDLS and CDR2 is YYNGEE. The CDR3 contains 15 residues. The V and J ends lost 3 bases and 0 bases, in that order; junction bases with no gene match: 2. The CDR3 coding sequence is TGTGCCAGCAGCGCGGGACTAGCTAGCACAGATACGCAGTATTTT. Its translation is CASSAGLASTDTQYF.

This sequence joins TRBV6-5 and TRBJ2-7; 10 nucleotides line up with TRBD2. The trim removed 6 bases at V and 7 bases at J, leaving 12 bases unmatched. CDR3 length: 15 residues. Germline loops: CDR1 MNHEY, CDR2 SVGAGI. The CDR3 loop is CASSKLAGNSWEQYF. CDR3 nucleotide sequence: TGTGCCAGCAGCAAACTAGCGGGGAATTCTTGGGAGCAGTACTTC.

The chain carries TRBV28 and TRBJ2-1, with TRBD2 matching over 7 bases. The CDR3 is 14 amino acids. CDR1 is MDHEN and CDR2 is SYDVKM in the germline V gene. Trimming took 3 bases from V and 5 from J; bases not matched to a gene: 4. CDR3 sequence (DNA): TGTGCCAGCAGTTTGCGACTAGCTAACAATGAGCAGTTCTTC. This encodes CASSLRLANNEQFF.

The CDR3 DNA reads TGTGCCAGCTCACCACCGACACGGCTGGAAGCCGGGGAGCTGTTTTTT. This translates into CASSPPTRLEAGELFF. V gene TRBV18 combines with J gene TRBJ2-2; D ambiguous. V was cut by 0 bases and J by 6 bases, with 14 bases left in between. The germline CDR1 and CDR2 sequences are KGHSH and LQKENI. The CDR3 covers 16 residues. The variable domain in full, completed from reference TRBV18 and TRBJ2-2, reads NAGVMQNPRHLVRRRGQEARLRCSPMKGHSHVYWYRQLPEEGLKFMVYLQKENIIDESGMPKERFSAEFPKEGPSILRIQQVVRGDSAAYFCASSPPTRLEAGELFFGEGSRLTVL.

The V and J genes are TRBV6-1 and TRBJ2-2; 9 bases agree with TRBD1. CDR3 length: 14 amino acids. Unmatched junction bases numbered 4, after V lost 6 bases and J lost 5 bases. CDR1 and CDR2 (germline): MNHNS, SASEGT. CDR3 amino acids: CASSLGQGTGELFF. The CDR3 DNA is TGTGCCAGCAGCCTTGGACAGGGGACCGGGGAGCTGTTTTTT.

The chain recombines TRBV27 with TRBJ1-1; TRBD1 aligns across 8 bases. J lost 4 bases, V lost 0 bases, and 7 bases had no gene match. CDR3 length: 16 amino acids. Germline V gene data show CDR1 as MNHEY and CDR2 as SMNVEV (reference sequence). The CDR3 DNA reads TGTGCCAGCAGTTTATCGGCAGGACAGGGTGGCACTGAAGCTTTCTTT. The encoded protein is CASSLSAGQGGTEAFF.

This chain connects TRBV7-9 to TRBJ1-3, with 10 bases matching TRBD1. This CDR3 has 19 amino acids. After removal of 5 bases from V and 0 bases from J, the junction contained 13 bases not matched to a gene. Germline V lookup: CDR1 SEHNR, CDR2 FQNEAQ (reference sequence). The CDR3 reads CASSGIEGTGEFSGNTIYF. In nucleotides, the CDR3 is TGTGCCAGCAGCGGAATCGAAGGGACAGGGGAATTCTCTGGAAACACCATATATTTT.

The CDR3: CAIREGRGEETQYF. DNA of the CDR3: TGTGCCATCAGGGAGGGCAGGGGGGAAGAGACCCAGTACTTC. V and J are TRBV10-3 and TRBJ2-5; tentatively, D is TRBD1 (7 bases). Trimming pared 6 bases from V and 3 bases from J, leaving 14 bases between. Germline assignment: CDR1 ENHRY and CDR2 SYGVKD. The CDR3 has 14 residues.

The chain combines TRBV7-3 with TRBJ2-6; D perhaps matches TRBD1 (6 bases). Germline-derived CDR1 and CDR2 are SGHTA and FQGTGA. The CDR3 spans 16 residues. The V end lost 0 bases, the J end lost 0 bases, and 6 bases lay between the germline ends. The CDR3 bases are TGTGCCAGCAGCTTAACAGGGGGCTCTGGGGCCAACGTCCTGACTTTC. This gives the protein CASSLTGGSGANVLTF.

This clone has only a few counts. The chain joins TRBV6-6 to TRBJ2-7; maybe TRBD2 (6 bases). V was clipped by 6 bases and J by 4 bases, with 13 bases between them. The germline CDR1 and CDR2 sequences are MNHNY and SVGAGI (reference sequence). The CDR3 contains 13 residues. DNA for the CDR3: TGTGCCAGCAGCCCGGGAGAAGGGTACGAGCAGTACTTC. This translates into CASSPGEGYEQYF.

The chain has TRBV4-3 and TRBJ1-1; perhaps TRBD1 as D (5 bases). The CDR3 is 15 amino acids. Germline-derived CDR1 and CDR2 are LGHNA and YSLEER. V was clipped by 1 base and J by 5 bases, with 14 bases between them. CDR3 sequence (DNA): TGCGCCAGCAGCCAAGCGCGGGGCGTGGGAACTGAAGCTTTCTTT. This codes for CASSQARGVGTEAFF.

The rearrangement joins TRBV27 to TRBJ2-7; D is possibly TRBD2 (5 bases). Trimming took off 3 bases at V and 2 bases at J, with 17 bases between the two ends. CDR3 size: 16 residues. Germline V gene data show CDR1 as MNHEY and CDR2 as SMNVEV (reference sequence). In nucleotides, the CDR3 is TGTGCCAGCAGTTTCCTACCCGGGATTCCAACCTACGAGCAGTACTTC. Encoded protein: CASSFLPGIPTYEQYF.

The J gene is TRBJ2-5, the V gene TRBV6-5; 10 bases match TRBD2. With V trimmed by 5 bases and J by 1 base, 4 bases remained unmatched. CDR3 length equals 15 residues. Germline loops: CDR1 MNHEY, CDR2 SVGAGI. The CDR3 DNA reads TGTGCCAGCAGTCTAGCGGGGGCGGTCCAAGAGACCCAGTACTTC. Amino acid sequence: CASSLAGAVQETQYF.